These 7 T cell receptor beta chains share one sample of origin, sequenced in a study of blood T cell repertoires in COVID-19. Repertoires were generated with immunoSEQ multiplex PCR, while TCRdb's copy carries only in-frame clones and drops some. The sample has roughly 150,000 clones, 80% to 90% seen once; the top ten hold around 4.5%. What was sequenced was PBMCs or T cells enriched from blood (not recorded which). All receptors come from a man in his forties or fifties who had recovered from COVID-19.

The chain recombines TRBV19 with TRBJ1-2; a possible D gene is TRBD1 (6 bases). The germline V and J ends were trimmed by 1 base and 8 bases, with 17 bases remaining between them. The germline V gene has CDR1 LNHDA and CDR2 SQIVND (reference sequence). The CDR3 runs 15 residues. The CDR3 here is CASSIVSGHNEGYTF. CDR3 bases: TGTGCCAGTAGTATAGTATCGGGACATAACGAGGGCTACACCTTC.

The J gene is TRBJ2-7, the V gene TRBV14, with D possibly being TRBD1 (5 bases). Germline CDR1 reads SGHDN; CDR2 reads FVKESK. V was clipped by 5 bases and J by 0 bases, with 26 bases between them. The CDR3 has 19 amino acids. This CDR3 reads CASSTLRGNDSQSSYEQYV. CDR3 nucleotide sequence: TGTGCCAGCAGCACTTTAAGAGGAAACGACAGCCAAAGCTCCTACGAGCAGTACGTC.

The chain couples TRBV19 to TRBJ1-1; 10 bases fit TRBD1. The V and J ends lost 4 bases and 7 bases, in that order; junction bases with no gene match: 12. Germline loops: CDR1 LNHDA, CDR2 SQIVND (reference sequence). The CDR3 length is 16 residues. CDR3 coding DNA: TGTGCCAGTAGTAGGGGACAGGGGTGGAACGCCCATGAAGCTTTCTTT. It is translated as CASSRGQGWNAHEAFF.

The gene calls are TRBV27 and TRBJ2-7, with a possible D match to TRBD2 (5 bases). Trimming cost V 0 bases and J 6 bases, with 12 bases left between them. The CDR3 is made up of 14 amino acids. Germline V gene sequence: CDR1 MNHEY, CDR2 SMNVEV (reference sequence). CDR3 nucleotides: TGTGCCAGCAGTTTATCGATACGAGGGTCCGAGCAGTACTTC. Its translation is CASSLSIRGSEQYF.

The chain is built from TRBV7-2 and TRBJ1-2; D is unresolved. CDR1 is SGHTA and CDR2 is FQGNSA in the germline V gene. Trimming removed 4 bases at V and 0 bases at J, with 15 bases between. The length of the CDR3 is 16 residues. The CDR3 coding sequence is TGTGCCAGCAGCTACTATCTGTCTAGCTCTAACTATGGCTACACCTTC. Its translation is CASSYYLSSSNYGYTF.

The chain joins TRBV18 to TRBJ2-7, with TRBD1 matching over 9 bases. After removal of 2 bases from V and 6 bases from J, the junction contained 8 bases not matched to a gene. Germline CDR1 and CDR2: KGHSH and LQKENI. This CDR3 comprises 15 residues. This CDR3 is CASSPVQGAFGEQYV. DNA of the CDR3: TGTGCCAGCTCACCAGTACAGGGGGCTTTCGGCGAGCAGTACGTC.

This sequence joins TRBV28 and TRBJ1-2; 9 nucleotides agree with TRBD1. The ends lost 0 bases at V and 7 bases at J; junction bases unmatched: 6. The CDR3 is made up of 15 amino acids. CDR1 is MDHEN and CDR2 is SYDVKM in the germline V gene. This CDR3 reads CASSLWTTGGGGYTF. CDR3 nucleotides: TGTGCCAGCAGTTTATGGACGACAGGGGGTGGTGGCTACACCTTC.